The 32 T cell receptor beta chains below come from one sample, sequenced in a study of spatial heterogeneity in lung cancer. The time point here: sample taken at primary tumor resection. Unsorted tumor, nontumor lung tissue or cryopreserved PBMC supplied the whole RNA. TCRdb passed the 5' RACE reads through MiXCR, listing each CDR3 protein once. The sample includes roughly 21,000 distinct CDR3 sequences, over 3% of them seen just once. Specimen: PBMCs, collected at surgery. These receptors originate from a female donor with early-stage non-small cell lung cancer.

This sequence joins TRBV9 and TRBJ1-1, with 11 bases that match TRBD1. V dropped 4 bases and J dropped 4; count of bases not matched to a gene: 6. Germline assignment: CDR1 SGDLS and CDR2 YYNGEE. This CDR3 region has 15 residues. The CDR3 nucleotides read TGTGCCAGCAGCACCCGGGACAGGGGGAGCACTGAAGCTTTCTTT. It encodes CASSTRDRGSTEAFF.

In this sample, this clonotype turned up many times. V is TRBV2 and J is TRBJ2-5, with a tentative D call TRBD2 (5 bases). The CDR3 is 12 residues long. CDR1 is SNHLY and CDR2 is FYNNEI in the germline V gene. Trimming cost V 4 bases and J 4 bases, with 7 bases left between them. The CDR3 here is CASSGAGETQYF. CDR3 nucleotides: TGTGCCAGCAGTGGGGCGGGAGAGACCCAGTACTTC.

There are many counts of this clonotype. The V gene is TRBV6-2 or TRBV6-3, the J gene TRBJ2-7, with D possibly matching TRBD1 (6 bases). Germline V gene sequence: CDR1 MNHEY, CDR2 SVGEGT. CDR3 length equals 14 residues. V was pared by 7 bases and J by 4 bases, with 17 bases between. CDR3 nucleotides: TGTGCCAGCATCCCCCGGGACACACTATACGAGCAGTACTTC. Protein sequence: CASIPRDTLYEQYF.

This clonotype was found many times. The J gene is TRBJ2-7, the V gene TRBV2; 7 bases agree with TRBD2. Germline values: CDR1 SNHLY, CDR2 FYNNEI. Trimming removed 6 bases from V and 6 bases from J; junction bases left unmatched: 5. CDR3 length equals 12 residues. This CDR3 is CASRDAGVEQYF. In DNA, the CDR3 is TGTGCCAGCAGAGACGCGGGGGTCGAGCAGTACTTC.

This clonotype has a count of ten or more. The gene calls are TRBV7-8 and TRBJ2-7, with a weak D call TRBD2 (5 bases). Deletions cut 4 bases from V and 6 bases from J, with 13 bases between. Germline CDR1 SGHVS, CDR2 FQNEAQ. The CDR3 runs to 13 residues. CDR3 nucleotides: TGTGCCAGCAGCTCGGCGCTGGCGGGCGAGCAGTACTTC. It codes for CASSSALAGEQYF.

This clonotype appeared many times. CDR3 nucleotides: TGTGCCAGCAGTCCGGGACAGACCTATGGCTACACCTTC. This sequence encodes CASSPGQTYGYTF. The chain has TRBV12-3 or TRBV12-4 and TRBJ1-2, with 7 bases identical to TRBD1. The junction had 4 bases not matched to a gene; V was cut back by 5 bases and J by 4 bases. This CDR3 is 13 amino acids long.

This clonotype appeared many times. This chain links TRBV9 with TRBJ2-1; 7 bases line up with TRBD2. The J segment lost 10 bases and the V segment lost 0 bases, leaving 13 bases of the junction unmatched. The CDR3 length is 16 residues. Looked up from germline, CDR1 is SGDLS and CDR2 is YYNGEE. The CDR3 DNA reads as TGTGCCAGCAGCGTAGATAAACTAGCGCGGTATGGAGAGCAGTTCTTC. Encoded protein: CASSVDKLARYGEQFF.

This clonotype was recorded at least ten times. The V gene is TRBV10-3, the J gene TRBJ2-2, with 11 bases that match TRBD2. The trim removed 0 bases at V and 1 base at J, leaving 1 base unmatched. CDR1 is ENHRY and CDR2 is SYGVKD in the germline V gene. The CDR3 has 17 amino acids. CDR3 amino acids: CAISESTSGMNTGELFF. The CDR3 nucleotides read TGTGCCATCAGTGAGTCGACTAGCGGGATGAACACCGGGGAGCTGTTTTTT.

Ten or more counts support this clonotype. The rearrangement uses TRBV7-2 and TRBJ2-1, with 10 bases fitting TRBD2. Looked up from germline, CDR1 is SGHTA and CDR2 is FQGNSA. The CDR3 is 14 amino acids. Trimming cost V 5 bases and J 9 bases; bases outside gene matches: 7. This chain's CDR3 is CASSLIAGGSEQFF. In DNA, the CDR3 is TGTGCCAGCAGCCTTATAGCGGGAGGAAGTGAGCAGTTCTTC. Together with reference TRBV7-2 and TRBJ2-1, the CDR3 gives the full variable domain: GAGVSQSPSNKVTEKGKDVELRCDPISGHTALYWYRQSLGQGLEFLIYFQGNSAPDKSGLPSDRFSAERTGGSVSTLTIQRTQQEDSAVYLCASSLIAGGSEQFFGPGTRLTVL.

This clonotype was seen many times. The chain has TRBV10-1 and TRBJ2-1; 8 bases align to TRBD2. From germline, CDR1 is WNHNN and CDR2 SYGVQD (reference sequence). CDR3 length: 14 residues. The J segment lost 2 bases and the V segment lost 6 bases, leaving 3 bases of the junction unmatched. Here the CDR3 reads CASSTSGPYNEQFF. CDR3 bases: TGCGCCAGCAGCACTAGCGGACCCTACAATGAGCAGTTCTTC.

This clonotype was seen many times. CDR3 bases: TGCAGTGCAATACCCCATGGCGGAAGCTCCTACAATGAGCAGTTCTTC. As protein: CSAIPHGGSSYNEQFF. This rearrangement joins TRBV20-1 to TRBJ2-1; D uncertain. The CDR3 runs to 16 residues. Germline lookup yields CDR1 DFQATT and CDR2 SNEGSKA (reference sequence). V was pared by 6 bases and J by 0 bases, with 18 bases between.

This clonotype has a count of ten or more. The chain is built from TRBV19 and TRBJ2-5; 7 nucleotides match TRBD2. Unmatched junction bases numbered 3, after V lost 5 bases and J lost 6 bases. Per germline, CDR1 LNHDA and CDR2 SQIVND (reference sequence). The length of the CDR3 is 12 residues. The CDR3 region has the DNA TGTGCCAGTAGTCCCGGGGGGAAGACCCAGTACTTC. Protein product: CASSPGGKTQYF.

This clonotype was seen repeatedly, ten times or more. V is TRBV2 and J is TRBJ1-1, with 8 bases matching TRBD1. From germline, CDR1 is SNHLY and CDR2 FYNNEI. V was pared by 8 bases and J by 4 bases, with 6 bases of the junction left unmatched. The CDR3 sequence is 13 residues long. CDR3 bases: TGTGCCAGCGAAACAGGGGGTGGCACTGAAGCTTTCTTT. It yields the protein CASETGGGTEAFF.

Ten or more counts support this clonotype. This rearrangement joins TRBV28 to TRBJ1-2; TRBD1 matches at 7 bases. From germline, CDR1 is MDHEN and CDR2 SYDVKM. V lost 3 bases, J lost 4 bases, and 2 bases stayed unmatched. The CDR3 is made up of 13 amino acids. CDR3 loop: CASSFDRVYGYTF. The CDR3, as DNA: TGTGCCAGCAGTTTTGACAGGGTCTATGGCTACACCTTC.

This clonotype was observed at least ten times. The rearrangement joins TRBV2 to TRBJ1-2, with D uncertain. Germline V gives CDR1 SNHLY, CDR2 FYNNEI. The CDR3 covers 8 residues. The germline V and J ends were trimmed by 4 bases and 13 bases, with 4 bases remaining between them. CDR3 protein: CASSVRTF. CDR3 nucleotides: TGTGCCAGCAGTGTCCGCACCTTC.

This clonotype has a handful of counts. The gene calls are TRBV24-1 and TRBJ1-5; D is undetermined. Deletions cut 0 bases from V and 8 bases from J, with 10 bases between. CDR3 size: 14 residues. Germline assignment: CDR1 KGHDR and CDR2 SFDVKD. Written as DNA, the CDR3 is TGTGCCACCAGTGATTTGTCCCATTACGAGCCCCAGCATTTT. The encoded protein is CATSDLSHYEPQHF.

This clonotype was counted ten times or more. The CDR3 here is CASSGIRPGQLNQPQHF. The CDR3 nucleotides read TGTGCCAGCAGCGGCATTCGCCCGGGACAACTCAATCAGCCCCAGCATTTT. The rearrangement uses TRBV7-8 and TRBJ1-5; a weak D match, TRBD1 (6 bases). CDR3 length: 17 amino acids. The V gene lost 5 bases and the J gene lost 3 bases, with 20 bases spanning the gap. CDR1 and CDR2 from the germline V gene are SGHVS and FQNEAQ.

There are many counts of this clonotype. The chain couples TRBV28 to TRBJ2-1; 14 positions match TRBD2. CDR1 MDHEN and CDR2 SYDVKM come from the germline V gene. Germline trimming cut 5 bases from V and 7 bases from J; bases unmatched to any gene: 13. This CDR3 has 18 amino acids. The CDR3 nucleotides are TGTGCCAGCAGTGCATCTAGACTAGCGGGAGGGCCGGGGAATGAGCAGTTCTTC. Amino acid sequence: CASSASRLAGGPGNEQFF.

This clonotype was counted at least ten times. The chain couples TRBV30 to TRBJ2-1; TRBD2 aligns across 10 bases. The CDR3 totals 16 residues. V was pared by 0 bases and J by 5 bases, with 7 bases of the junction left unmatched. Per the germline V gene, CDR1 is GTSNPN and CDR2 is SVGIG (reference sequence). DNA for the CDR3: TGTGCCTGGAGTGTTCCTGGCCTAGCGGGAGACAATGAGCAGTTCTTC. It translates to CAWSVPGLAGDNEQFF.

This clonotype was detected once. Being one base from a much bigger clone, this may be a read error. This chain joins TRBV30 and TRBJ2-7, with a tentative D call TRBD2 (6 bases). In germline, CDR1 is GTSNPN, CDR2 SVGIG (reference sequence). CDR3 size: 12 residues. The V end lost 4 bases, the J end lost 6 bases, and 13 bases lay between the germline ends. CDR3 sequence reads: CAWNGIGGEQYF. In nucleotides, the CDR3 is TGTGCCTGGAATGGGATCGGGGGCGAGCAGTACTTC.

In its sample, this clonotype was seen a few times. The V gene is TRBV4-1, the J gene TRBJ1-5; D is ambiguous. The CDR3 sequence is 16 residues long. CDR1 and CDR2 (germline): MGHRA, YSYEKL. V gave up 0 bases and J gave up 7 bases, with 16 bases separating them. The CDR3 protein is CASSQDNIHSDQPQHF. The CDR3 DNA sequence: TGCGCCAGCAGCCAAGATAATATCCACAGCGACCAGCCCCAGCATTTT.

This clonotype has ten or more counts. The gene calls are TRBV5-1 and TRBJ2-3; 7 bases line up with TRBD1. The CDR3 consists of 14 residues. Germline loops: CDR1 SGHRS, CDR2 YFSETQ. With V trimmed by 5 bases and J by 4 bases, 7 bases remained unmatched. This CDR3 reads CASSYDRDADTQYF. In nucleotides, the CDR3 is TGCGCCAGCAGTTATGACAGGGACGCAGATACGCAGTATTTT.

The table lists this clonotype with many counts. This chain joins TRBV7-3 and TRBJ2-1; D perhaps matches TRBD2 (6 bases). The CDR3 has 13 amino acids. Germline CDR1 is SGHTA and CDR2 is FQGTGA. With 2 bases removed from V and 8 bases from J, the gap between germline ends came to 10 bases. The CDR3 DNA reads as TGTGCCAGCAGCTTAGTCGGGAGTGATGAGCAGTTCTTC. It yields the protein CASSLVGSDEQFF.

This clonotype was counted at least ten times. The V call is TRBV12-3 or TRBV12-4, the J call TRBJ2-2; 8 bases match TRBD1. The CDR3 length is 15 residues. V lost 7 bases to trimming and J lost 3 bases; unmatched junction nucleotides: 7. CDR3 nucleotide sequence: TGTGCCAGCACTCCGGGACAGGTGGACACCGGGGAGCTGTTTTTT. It yields the protein CASTPGQVDTGELFF.

In its sample, this clonotype was seen many times. The gene calls are TRBV5-1 and TRBJ2-2; 7 positions match TRBD2. Unmatched junction bases numbered 7, after V lost 3 bases and J lost 8 bases. The germline V gene encodes CDR1 SGHRS and CDR2 YFSETQ. CDR3 size: 14 residues. The CDR3 nucleotides read TGCGCCAGCAGCTGGACCGGGACTACGGGGGAGCTGTTTTTT. Translating gives CASSWTGTTGELFF.

By share of the sample, this clonotype is medium-sized. J is TRBJ2-3 and V is TRBV7-9; 7 nucleotides align to TRBD1. This CDR3 has 12 amino acids. With 5 bases clipped from V and 6 bases from J, the junction kept 2 bases outside the gene matches. From germline, CDR1 is SEHNR and CDR2 FQNEAQ (reference sequence). The CDR3: CASSDRADTQYF. CDR3 nucleotide sequence: TGTGCCAGCAGCGACAGGGCTGATACGCAGTATTTT. The full variable domain, with the rest looked up from reference TRBV7-9 and TRBJ2-3, is DTGVSQNPRHKITKRGQNVTFRCDPISEHNRLYWYRQTLGQGPEFLTYFQNEAQLEKSRLLSDRFSAERPKGSFSTLEIQRTEQGDSAMYLCASSDRADTQYFGPGTRLTVL.

The sample holds many counts of this clonotype. The rearrangement uses TRBV3-1 and TRBJ2-1; D call uncertain. Trimming left V 1 base short and J 5 bases short, with 12 bases between. Per the germline V gene, CDR1 is LGHDT and CDR2 is YNNKEL (reference sequence). The CDR3 length is 15 residues. The CDR3 sequence: CASSQVGFGNNEQFF. The CDR3 coding sequence is TGTGCCAGCAGCCAAGTGGGGTTTGGGAACAATGAGCAGTTCTTC.

This clonotype was picked up many times. This chain uses TRBV10-3 with TRBJ2-5; D is ambiguous. CDR1 is ENHRY and CDR2 is SYGVKD in the germline V gene. The CDR3 loop spans 13 amino acids. Trimming shortened V by 2 bases and J by 4 bases, and 8 bases separated the two germline ends. CDR3 sequence (DNA): TGTGCCATCAGTGAGGGGCAGAGAGAGACCCAGTACTTC. This sequence encodes CAISEGQRETQYF.

At least ten counts were recorded for this clonotype. V and J are TRBV29-1 and TRBJ2-5; D uncertain. Germline loops: CDR1 SQVTM, CDR2 ANQGSEA. The CDR3 consists of 11 residues. V lost 8 bases and J 3 bases, leaving 10 bases between the germline ends. The CDR3 bases are TGCAGCACCTCCTGGAAAGAGACCCAGTACTTC. This codes for CSTSWKETQYF.

This rearrangement joins TRBV7-2 to TRBJ2-7, with 10 positions matching TRBD1. Germline assignment: CDR1 SGHTA and CDR2 FQGNSA. The CDR3 sequence is 14 residues long. V lost 5 bases, J lost 7 bases, and 8 bases stayed unmatched. The CDR3 region is CASSKGQGTEEQYF. The CDR3 DNA reads TGTGCCAGCAGCAAGGGACAGGGGACGGAAGAGCAGTACTTC.

This clonotype was seen ten or more times. This rearrangement joins TRBV7-3 to TRBJ2-1; TRBD1 matches at 8 bases. J gave up 12 bases and V 0 bases, and 1 base lay outside the gene matches. Germline values: CDR1 SGHTA, CDR2 FQGTGA. The CDR3 sequence is 12 residues long. The CDR3 loop reads CASSLTGTGQFF. The CDR3 nucleotides are TGTGCCAGCAGCTTAACCGGGACAGGGCAGTTCTTC.

The chain joins TRBV5-1 to TRBJ2-7, with TRBD1 as a possible D gene (5 bases). The CDR3 loop spans 15 amino acids. The V end was cut by 4 bases, the J end by 4 bases, with 18 bases between. Germline CDR1 reads SGHRS; CDR2 reads YFSETQ. For the CDR3, the DNA is TGCGCCAGCAGCACTAACCGCCCAGGGCCGTACGAGCAGTACTTC. Amino acids: CASSTNRPGPYEQYF.